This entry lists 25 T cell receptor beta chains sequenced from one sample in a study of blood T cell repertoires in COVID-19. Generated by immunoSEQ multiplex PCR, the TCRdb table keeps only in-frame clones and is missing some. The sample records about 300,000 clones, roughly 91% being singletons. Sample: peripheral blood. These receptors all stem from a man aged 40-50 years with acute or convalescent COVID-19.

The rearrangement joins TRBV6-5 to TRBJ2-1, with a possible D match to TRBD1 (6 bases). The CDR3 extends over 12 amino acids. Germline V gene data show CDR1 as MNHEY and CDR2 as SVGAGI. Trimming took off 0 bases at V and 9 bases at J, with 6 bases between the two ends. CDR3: CASSYSGGEQFF. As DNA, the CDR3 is TGTGCCAGCAGTTACTCAGGGGGTGAGCAGTTCTTC.

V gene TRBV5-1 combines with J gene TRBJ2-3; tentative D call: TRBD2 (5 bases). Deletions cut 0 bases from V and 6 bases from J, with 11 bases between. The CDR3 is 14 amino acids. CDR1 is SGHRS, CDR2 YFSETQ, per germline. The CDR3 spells CASSLGNEGDTQYF. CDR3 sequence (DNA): TGCGCCAGCAGCTTGGGAAACGAGGGCGATACGCAGTATTTT.

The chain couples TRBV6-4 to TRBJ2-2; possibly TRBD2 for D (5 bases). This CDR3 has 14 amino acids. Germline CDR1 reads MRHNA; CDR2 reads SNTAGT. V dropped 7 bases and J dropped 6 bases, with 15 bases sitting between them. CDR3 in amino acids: CASTPLAGAGELFF. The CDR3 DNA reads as TGTGCCAGCACCCCCCTGGCGGGTGCCGGGGAGCTGTTTTTT.

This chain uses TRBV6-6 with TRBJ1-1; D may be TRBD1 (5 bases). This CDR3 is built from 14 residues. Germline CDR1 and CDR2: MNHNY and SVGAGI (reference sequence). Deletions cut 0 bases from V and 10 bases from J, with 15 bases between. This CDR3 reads CASSYSPGGVGAFF. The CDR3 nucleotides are TGTGCCAGCAGTTACTCCCCGGGGGGGGTGGGAGCTTTCTTT.

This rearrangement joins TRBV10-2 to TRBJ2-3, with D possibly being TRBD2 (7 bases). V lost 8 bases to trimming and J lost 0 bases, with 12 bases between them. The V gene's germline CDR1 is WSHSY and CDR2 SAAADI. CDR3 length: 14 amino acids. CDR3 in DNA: TGCGCCAGCGGGGGGCGGGGGAGCACAGATACGCAGTATTTT. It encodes CASGGRGSTDTQYF.

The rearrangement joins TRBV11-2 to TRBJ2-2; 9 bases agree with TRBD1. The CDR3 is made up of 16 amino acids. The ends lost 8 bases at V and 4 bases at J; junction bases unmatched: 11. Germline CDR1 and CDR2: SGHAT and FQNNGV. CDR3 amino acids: CASSNWDRVGTGELFF. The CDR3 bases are TGTGCCAGCTCCAACTGGGACAGGGTTGGCACCGGGGAGCTGTTTTTT.

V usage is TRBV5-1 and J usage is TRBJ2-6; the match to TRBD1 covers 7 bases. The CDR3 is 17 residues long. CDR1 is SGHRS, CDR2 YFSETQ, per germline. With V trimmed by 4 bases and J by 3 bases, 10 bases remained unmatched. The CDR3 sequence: CASSLGDSTIGANVLTF. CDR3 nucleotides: TGCGCCAGCAGCCTAGGGGACAGTACGATTGGGGCCAACGTCCTGACTTTC.

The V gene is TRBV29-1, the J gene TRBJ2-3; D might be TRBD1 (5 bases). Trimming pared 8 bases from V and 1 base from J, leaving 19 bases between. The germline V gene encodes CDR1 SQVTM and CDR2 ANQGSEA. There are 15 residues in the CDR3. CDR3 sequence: CSIEMGRPGTDTQYF. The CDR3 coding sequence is TGCAGCATCGAGATGGGGCGACCAGGCACAGATACGCAGTATTTT.

The CDR3 reads CATSDLYGTAYTGELFF. The CDR3 nucleotides are TGTGCCACCAGTGATTTATACGGGACAGCATACACCGGGGAGCTGTTTTTT. The genes are TRBV24-1 and TRBJ2-2; 7 positions agree with TRBD1. Germline CDR1 KGHDR, CDR2 SFDVKD. V shed 1 base and J 3 bases; nucleotides not matched to a gene: 7. The CDR3 loop spans 17 amino acids.

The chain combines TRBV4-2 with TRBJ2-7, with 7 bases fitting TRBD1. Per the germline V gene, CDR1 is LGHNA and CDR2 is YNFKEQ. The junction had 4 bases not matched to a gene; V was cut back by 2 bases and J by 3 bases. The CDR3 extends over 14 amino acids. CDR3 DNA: TGTGCCAGCAGCCAATCGACAGGGTTCTACGAGCAGTACTTC. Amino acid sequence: CASSQSTGFYEQYF.

In DNA form, the CDR3 reads TGTGCCAGCAGTTTAGAGGGTAGCTCCTACGAGCAGTACTTC. Protein sequence: CASSLEGSSYEQYF. The genes are TRBV27 and TRBJ2-7; D is perhaps TRBD2 (5 bases). Per germline, CDR1 MNHEY and CDR2 SMNVEV (reference sequence). The CDR3 consists of 14 residues. V was pared by 2 bases and J by 0 bases, with 8 bases between.

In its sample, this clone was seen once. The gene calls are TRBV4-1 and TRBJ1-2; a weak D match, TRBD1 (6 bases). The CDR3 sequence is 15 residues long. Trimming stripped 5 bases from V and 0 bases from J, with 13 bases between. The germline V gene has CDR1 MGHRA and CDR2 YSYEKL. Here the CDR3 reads CASSFGRTANYGYTF. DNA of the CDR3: TGCGCCAGCAGCTTTGGACGGACAGCTAACTATGGCTACACCTTC.

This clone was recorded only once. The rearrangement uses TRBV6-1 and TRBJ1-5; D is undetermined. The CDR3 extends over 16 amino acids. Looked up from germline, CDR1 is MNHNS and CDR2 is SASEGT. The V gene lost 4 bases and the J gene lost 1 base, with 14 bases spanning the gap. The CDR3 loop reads CASSGGAGRSNQPQHF. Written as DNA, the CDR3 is TGTGCCAGCAGTGGGGGAGCCGGAAGGAGCAATCAGCCCCAGCATTTT.

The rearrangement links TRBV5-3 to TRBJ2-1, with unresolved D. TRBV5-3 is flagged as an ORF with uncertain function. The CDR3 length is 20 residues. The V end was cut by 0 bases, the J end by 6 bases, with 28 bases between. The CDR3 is CARSLVMVSTKASTPNEQFF. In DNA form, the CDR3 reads TGTGCCAGAAGCTTGGTCATGGTTAGTACTAAGGCATCCACCCCCAATGAGCAGTTCTTC.

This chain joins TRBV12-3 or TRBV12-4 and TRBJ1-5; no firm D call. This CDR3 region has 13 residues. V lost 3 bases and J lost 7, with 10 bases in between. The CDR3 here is CASSFRGPQPQHF. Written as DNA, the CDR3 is TGTGCCAGCAGTTTTCGAGGGCCCCAGCCCCAGCATTTT.

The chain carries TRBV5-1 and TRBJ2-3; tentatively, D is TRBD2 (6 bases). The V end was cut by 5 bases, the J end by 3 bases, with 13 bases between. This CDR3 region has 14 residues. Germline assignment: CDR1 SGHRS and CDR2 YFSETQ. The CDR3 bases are TGCGCCAGCAGTCGGGACTCTCCGACAGATACGCAGTATTTT. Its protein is CASSRDSPTDTQYF.

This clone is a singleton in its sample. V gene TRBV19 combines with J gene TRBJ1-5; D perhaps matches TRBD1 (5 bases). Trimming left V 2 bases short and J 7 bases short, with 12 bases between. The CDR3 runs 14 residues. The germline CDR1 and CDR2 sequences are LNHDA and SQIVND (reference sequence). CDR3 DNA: TGTGCCAGTAGTATAAGTAGGGGAAGCCAGCCCCAGCATTTT. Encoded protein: CASSISRGSQPQHF.

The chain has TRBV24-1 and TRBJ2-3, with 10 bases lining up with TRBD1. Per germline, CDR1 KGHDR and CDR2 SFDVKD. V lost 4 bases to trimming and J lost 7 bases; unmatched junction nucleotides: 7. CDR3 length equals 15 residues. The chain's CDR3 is CATSESGQGMNTQYF. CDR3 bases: TGTGCCACCAGTGAGTCGGGACAGGGGATGAATACGCAGTATTTT.

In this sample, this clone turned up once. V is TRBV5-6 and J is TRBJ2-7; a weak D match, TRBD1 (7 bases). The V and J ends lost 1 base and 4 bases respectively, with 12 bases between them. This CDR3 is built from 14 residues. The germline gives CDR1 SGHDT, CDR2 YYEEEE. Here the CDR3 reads CASSLRRGLYEQYF. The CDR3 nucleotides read TGTGCCAGCAGCTTGAGGAGGGGGCTGTACGAGCAGTACTTC.

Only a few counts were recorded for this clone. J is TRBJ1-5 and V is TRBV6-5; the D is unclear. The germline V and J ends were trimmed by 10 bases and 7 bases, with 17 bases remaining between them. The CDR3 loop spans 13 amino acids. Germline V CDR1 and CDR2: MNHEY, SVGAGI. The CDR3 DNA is TGTGCCACCGAAGAGGGCCCCGGGCAGCCCCAGCATTTT. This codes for CATEEGPGQPQHF.

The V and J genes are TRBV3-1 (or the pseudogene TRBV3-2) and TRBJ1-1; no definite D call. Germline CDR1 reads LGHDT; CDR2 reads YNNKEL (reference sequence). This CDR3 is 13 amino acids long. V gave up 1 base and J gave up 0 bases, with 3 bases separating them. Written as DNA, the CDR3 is TGTGCCAGCAGCCAAGGTATGAACACTGAAGCTTTCTTT. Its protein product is CASSQGMNTEAFF.

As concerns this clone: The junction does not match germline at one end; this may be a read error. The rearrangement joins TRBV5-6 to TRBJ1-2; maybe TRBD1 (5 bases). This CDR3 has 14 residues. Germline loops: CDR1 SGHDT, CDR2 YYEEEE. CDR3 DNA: TGTGTCAGCAGCTTGGTCGGGGGAAGGGATGGCTACACCTTC. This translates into CVSSLVGGRDGYTF.

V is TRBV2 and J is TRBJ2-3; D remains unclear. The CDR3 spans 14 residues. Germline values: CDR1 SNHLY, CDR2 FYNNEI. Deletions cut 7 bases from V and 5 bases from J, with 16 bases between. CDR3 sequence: CASTESVAGDTQYF. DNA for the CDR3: TGTGCCAGCACCGAATCTGTGGCAGGAGATACGCAGTATTTT.

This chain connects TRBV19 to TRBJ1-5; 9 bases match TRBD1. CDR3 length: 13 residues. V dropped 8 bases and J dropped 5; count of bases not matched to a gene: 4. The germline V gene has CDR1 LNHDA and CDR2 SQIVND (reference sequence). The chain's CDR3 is CASHRDRDQPQHF. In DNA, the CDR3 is TGTGCCAGTCACCGGGACAGGGATCAGCCCCAGCATTTT.

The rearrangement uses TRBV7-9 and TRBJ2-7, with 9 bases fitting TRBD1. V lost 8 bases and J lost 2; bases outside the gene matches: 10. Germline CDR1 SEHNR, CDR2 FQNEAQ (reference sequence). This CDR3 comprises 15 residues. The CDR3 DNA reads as TGTGCCAGCGCGGCAGTTGGGACAGGGACCTACGAGCAGTACTTC. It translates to CASAAVGTGTYEQYF.